This T cell receptor (beta chain) was recovered during a study of breast tumors, draining lymph nodes, adjacent tissues. Samples came from axillary lymph nodes draining the breast cancer. TCRdb used MiXCR to reprocess the multiplex PCR reads, holding one entry per CDR3 protein. The profile covers 150,000 to 200,000 distinct CDR3 sequences, with about 33% appearing a single time and approximately 3.9% taken by the ten largest. Study outcomes and limitations: Tumors had less TCR diversity than lymph nodes, more than nontumor tissue.

V was shortened by 4 bases and J by 4 bases, with 19 bases between the two germline ends. Germline values: CDR1 MGHRA, CDR2 YSYEKL. This CDR3 is built from 16 residues. This clonotype was recorded at least ten times. Its antigen is unknown. The sequencing sample was made of axillary lymph node tissue. The receptor's source is a female donor with breast cancer. Some clones in this sample may be carry-over from other donors' samples. The J gene is TRBJ1-2, the V gene TRBV4-1, with D possibly being TRBD1 (6 bases). The CDR3 sequence is CASSRPGQPRGYGYTF. For the CDR3, the DNA is TGCGCCAGCAGCCGACCGGGACAACCACGGGGCTATGGCTACACCTTC.